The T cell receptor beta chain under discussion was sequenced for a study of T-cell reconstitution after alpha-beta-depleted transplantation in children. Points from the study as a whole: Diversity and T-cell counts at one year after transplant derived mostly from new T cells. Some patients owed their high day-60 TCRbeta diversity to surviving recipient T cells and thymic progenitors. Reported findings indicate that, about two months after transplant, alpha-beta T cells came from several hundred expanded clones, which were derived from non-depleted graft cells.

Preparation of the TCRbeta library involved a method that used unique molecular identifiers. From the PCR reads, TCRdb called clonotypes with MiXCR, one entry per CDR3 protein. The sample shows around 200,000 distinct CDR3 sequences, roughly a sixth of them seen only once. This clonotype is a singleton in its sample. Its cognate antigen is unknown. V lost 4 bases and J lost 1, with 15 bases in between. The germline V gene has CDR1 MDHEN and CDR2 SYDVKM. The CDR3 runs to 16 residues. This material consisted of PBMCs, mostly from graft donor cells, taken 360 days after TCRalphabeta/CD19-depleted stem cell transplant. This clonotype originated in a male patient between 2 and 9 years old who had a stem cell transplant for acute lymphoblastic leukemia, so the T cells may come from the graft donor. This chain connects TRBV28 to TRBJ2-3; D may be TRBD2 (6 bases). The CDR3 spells CASSSILGGGTDTQYF. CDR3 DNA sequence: TGTGCCAGCAGTTCAATTCTCGGGGGTGGCACAGATACGCAGTATTTT.